The 10 T cell receptor beta chains presented below share a single source sample, sequenced in a study of human CD8 memory T cell subsets. Among CD8+ T cells, TPEX were CCR7+ PD-1+ TIGIT+ early memory cells with exhausted-like traits. Generation of TCR beta libraries used UMI-labeled 5' RACE. Each CDR3 protein gets one entry in TCRdb, which reprocessed the 5' RACE reads and gives no DNA. This sample lists roughly 8,900 distinct CDR3 sequences; its ten largest clones have 15%. The sample taken for sequencing was CD8+ T cells from PBMCs. These TCRs come from a human donor in good health.

The rearrangement links TRBV25-1 to TRBJ2-5. The CDR3 extends over 11 amino acids. The germline V gene has CDR1 MGHDK and CDR2 SYGVNS. The CDR3 spells CASSEGETQYF.

This chain joins TRBV7-3 and TRBJ2-5; there is no DNA to check the TCRdb D call of TRBD2. CDR1 is SGHTA and CDR2 is FQGTGA in the germline V gene. This CDR3 is built from 15 residues. Here the CDR3 reads CASSPQLAAQETQYF.

This chain uses TRBV19 with TRBJ2-1. The CDR3 is 11 amino acids. CDR1 and CDR2 (germline): LNHDA, SQIVND (reference sequence). CDR3 amino acids: CASSWADEQFF.

The chain combines TRBV12-3 or TRBV12-4 with TRBJ1-2; checking the TCRdb D call of TRBD1 is not possible without DNA. The CDR3 consists of 13 residues. CDR3 sequence reads: CASSWDSFYGYTF.

V usage is TRBV9 and J usage is TRBJ2-3; TCRdb selects TRBD2, and the lack of DNA leaves this call unchecked. Germline V lookup: CDR1 SGDLS, CDR2 YYNGEE. The CDR3 runs to 18 residues. Here the CDR3 reads CASSVGLAPLSSTDTQYF.

This sequence joins TRBV6-5 and TRBJ2-1; the D gene TCRdb calls, TRBD1, cannot be checked with no DNA. There are 14 residues in the CDR3. Germline V gene lookup returns CDR1 MNHEY and CDR2 SVGAGI. The CDR3 here is CASSLRESYNEQFF.

J is TRBJ2-2 and V is TRBV7-9; as DNA is missing, the TRBD1 call by TCRdb cannot be tested. The CDR3 has 15 amino acids. Germline CDR1 SEHNR, CDR2 FQNEAQ (reference sequence). The CDR3 region is CASSPDRGLTGELFF.

The genes are TRBV6-5 and TRBJ2-7; TCRdb calls TRBD1, which cannot be checked without DNA. The CDR3 has 14 residues. The germline CDR1 and CDR2 sequences are MNHEY and SVGAGI. The CDR3 region is CASSYSPGNYEQYF.

The chain has TRBV18 and TRBJ2-1; TCRdb's assignment of TRBD1 cannot be checked, as there is no DNA. The germline V gene encodes CDR1 KGHSH and CDR2 LQKENI. This CDR3 contains 17 residues. The CDR3 here is CASSPFPGRYSYNEQFF. Looking up the rest from reference TRBV18 and TRBJ2-1 gives the full variable domain: NAGVMQNPRHLVRRRGQEARLRCSPMKGHSHVYWYRQLPEEGLKFMVYLQKENIIDESGMPKERFSAEFPKEGPSILRIQQVVRGDSAAYFCASSPFPGRYSYNEQFFGPGTRLTVL.

The CDR3 loop is CASTGGEFEQYF. The chain couples TRBV6-2 or TRBV6-3 to TRBJ2-7; the D call of TRBD2 rests on TCRdb alone, since no DNA is present to check it. Germline V gene data show CDR1 as MNHEY and CDR2 as SVGEGT. The CDR3 has 12 residues.